This T cell receptor beta chain is from a study of cytomegalovirus exposure and HLA in healthy donors. Notes on the study in general: Immune exposure information available was restricted to CMV serostatus. Later, an analysis found that common viral pathogens appeared to be linked with several of the most significant clusters. It was reported that the classifier diagnosed cytomegalovirus status with high specificity and sensitivity in both the original and validation cohorts.

V gave up 6 bases and J gave up 0 bases, with 7 bases separating them. Germline V gene sequence: CDR1 SNHLY, CDR2 FYNNEI. The CDR3 is 13 residues long. In regard to this clone: What it binds is not known.

The PCR ran on 60 Vbeta and 13 Jbeta primers. In the authors' workflow: In a later analysis, of some 80 million unique beta chains, approximately 10 million appeared in at least two donors. Measured with immunoSEQ multiplex PCR; TCRdb has only the in-frame clones, and not every one. V and J calls and clone size follow that table, whereas D and trimming were derived from the DNA. The top ten clones hold about 0.25% of a sample with about 240,000 clones, roughly 85% of them seen once. The chain has TRBV2 and TRBJ2-3; weak D call: TRBD2 (5 bases). The source is a girl aged 2 to 9 in good health and CMV-seronegative. What was sequenced was PBMCs. The CDR3 reads CASRGGSTDTQYF. CDR3 DNA: TGTGCCAGCAGAGGCGGGAGCACAGATACGCAGTATTTT.